A single sample is the source of the 18 T cell receptor beta chains below, sequenced in a study of blood T cells in healthy people across ages. Together with a sample-barcoded 5' primer, a J-beta primer mix was included in a second PCR lasting roughly 6 to 12 cycles. In TCRdb, the 5' RACE reads were re-called with MiXCR into one record per CDR3 protein. Of 1.5 million to 2 million distinct CDR3 sequences listed, less than 50% are singletons. The sequenced material came from blood. The source of these receptors is a woman aged 40 to 49 in good health.

The rearrangement links TRBV7-2 to TRBJ2-5; 10 bases line up with TRBD2. The germline V gene encodes CDR1 SGHTA and CDR2 FQGNSA. The ends lost 4 bases at V and 4 bases at J; junction bases unmatched: 3. The CDR3 consists of 14 residues. The CDR3 coding sequence is TGTGCCAGCAGCTCAGCGGGGGGGGGAGAGACCCAGTACTTC. Its protein product is CASSSAGGGETQYF.

This chain uses TRBV5-1 with TRBJ2-1, with D hard to call. The CDR3 spans 15 residues. In germline, CDR1 is SGHRS, CDR2 YFSETQ. Trimming left V 1 base short and J 2 bases short, with 10 bases between. The CDR3 bases are TGCGCCAGCAGCTTGTCCCCAGCAACCTACAATGAGCAGTTCTTC. As protein: CASSLSPATYNEQFF. Supplemented by reference TRBV5-1 and TRBJ2-1, the full variable domain reads KAGVTQTPRYLIKTRGQQVTLSCSPISGHRSVSWYQQTPGQGLQFLFEYFSETQRNKGNFPGRFSGRQFSNSRSEMNVSTLELGDSALYLCASSLSPATYNEQFFGPGTRLTVL.

This clonotype has just a few counts. The chain is built from TRBV7-9 and TRBJ2-5; no firm D call. In germline, CDR1 is SEHNR, CDR2 FQNEAQ (reference sequence). This CDR3 contains 12 residues. Trimming removed 2 bases at V and 7 bases at J, with 8 bases between. The CDR3 nucleotides read TGTGCCAGCAGCTTAACCGATGGGACCCAGTACTTC. It translates to CASSLTDGTQYF.

CDR3 loop: CASSEYVTGTYEQYF. CDR3 in DNA: TGTGCCAGCAGTGAATATGTGACAGGGACTTACGAGCAGTACTTC. The rearrangement links TRBV6-1 to TRBJ2-4; D is perhaps TRBD1 (7 bases). The closer fit of TRBJ2-7 to the DNA end suggests the J call may be wrong. Looked up from germline, CDR1 is MNHNS and CDR2 is SASEGT. The CDR3 spans 15 residues.

This clonotype was seen a few times. The CDR3 sequence is CASSTRTGQWDGYTF. The CDR3 nucleotides are TGTGCCAGCAGCACCCGGACAGGACAGTGGGATGGCTACACCTTC. The V call is TRBV13, the J call TRBJ1-2; 7 nucleotides match TRBD1. Germline CDR1 PRHDT, CDR2 FYEKMQ (reference sequence). The CDR3 has 15 residues. V trimming: 5 bases; J trimming: 6 bases; junction bases outside the gene matches: 12.

This chain uses TRBV6-5 with TRBJ1-5, with a tentative D call TRBD1 (6 bases). The germline V gene encodes CDR1 MNHEY and CDR2 SVGAGI. This CDR3 is built from 15 residues. The V end lost 2 bases, the J end lost 5 bases, and 13 bases lay between the germline ends. The CDR3 protein is CASSYDRTADQPQHF. As DNA, the CDR3 is TGTGCCAGCAGTTACGACAGGACGGCGGATCAGCCCCAGCATTTT.

J is TRBJ2-3 and V is TRBV5-1; D might be TRBD2 (7 bases). Germline loops: CDR1 SGHRS, CDR2 YFSETQ. The length of the CDR3 is 17 residues. V lost 0 bases to trimming and J lost 2 bases, with 16 bases between them. CDR3 bases: TGCGCCAGCAGCTTGGTGGTCGGGGGGCACAACACAGATACGCAGTATTTT. It specifies CASSLVVGGHNTDTQYF.

The chain is built from TRBV4-1 and TRBJ2-1; a possible D gene is TRBD2 (5 bases). The J call is uncertain, as TRBJ2-7 better fits the DNA end. This CDR3 comprises 16 residues. Germline CDR1 reads MGHRA; CDR2 reads YSYEKL. This CDR3 reads CASSQLLADSYNEQYF. CDR3 nucleotides: TGCGCCAGCAGCCAGCTTCTAGCTGACTCCTACAATGAGCAGTACTTC.

The chain joins TRBV5-1 to TRBJ2-1; 7 nucleotides align to TRBD2. CDR3 length: 14 amino acids. V shed 4 bases and J 13 bases; nucleotides not matched to a gene: 14. In germline, CDR1 is SGHRS, CDR2 YFSETQ. The CDR3 DNA reads TGCGCCAGCAGCCCCGGGACTACCGTAGAGACCCAGTTCTTC. Protein: CASSPGTTVETQFF.

With respect to this clonotype: A read error may explain this, as a much larger clone is one base away. V gene TRBV7-9 combines with J gene TRBJ2-1; D may be TRBD2 (7 bases). The CDR3 is made up of 15 amino acids. Germline V gene lookup returns CDR1 SEHNR and CDR2 FQNEAQ (reference sequence). Trimming took 5 bases from V and 9 from J, leaving 20 bases between them. CDR3 in amino acids: CASSGGAGGRGEQFF. The CDR3 nucleotides are TGTGCCAGCAGCGGGGGGGCCGGAGGGCGAGGTGAGCAGTTCTTC.

There are a few counts of this clonotype. V is TRBV4-1 and J is TRBJ1-2, with TRBD1 as a possible D gene (6 bases). V was clipped by 4 bases and J by 2 bases, with 11 bases between them. The CDR3 runs to 14 residues. Germline V gene data show CDR1 as MGHRA and CDR2 as YSYEKL. The CDR3 DNA reads TGCGCCAGCAGCCCCCGACAGGAAAACTATGGCTACACCTTC. This gives the protein CASSPRQENYGYTF.

The chain carries TRBV12-3 or TRBV12-4 and TRBJ2-3; TRBD2 matches at 10 bases. This CDR3 spans 16 amino acids. Unmatched junction bases numbered 9, after V lost 9 bases and J lost 0 bases. CDR3 DNA: TGTGCCAGTTGTAAACTAGCGGGGTCTAGCACAGATACGCAGTATTTT. Translated: CASCKLAGSSTDTQYF.

This chain joins TRBV6-1 and TRBJ1-5; D is uncertain. The CDR3 runs to 14 residues. Germline CDR1 is MNHNS and CDR2 is SASEGT. The V end lost 5 bases, the J end lost 7 bases, and 15 bases lay between the germline ends. CDR3 in DNA: TGTGCCAGCAGTCCTATCCCGGTGGGGCAGCCCCAGCATTTT. It encodes CASSPIPVGQPQHF.

This chain joins TRBV6-1 and TRBJ1-5, with 11 bases matching TRBD1. Trimming at V came to 5 bases and at J to 3 bases, leaving 15 bases not matched to a gene. This CDR3 is 19 amino acids long. The V gene's germline CDR1 is MNHNS and CDR2 SASEGT. The CDR3 here is CASSTGGSGTGGYNQPQHF. CDR3 coding DNA: TGTGCCAGCAGTACGGGGGGTTCAGGGACAGGGGGTTACAATCAGCCCCAGCATTTT.

In this sample, this clonotype turned up once. The J gene is TRBJ2-7, the V gene TRBV6-5; either TRBD1 or TRBD2 may supply D (5 bases each). The germline V gene has CDR1 MNHEY and CDR2 SVGAGI. There are 15 residues in the CDR3. V shed 2 bases and J shed 4 bases, with 15 bases lying between them. In DNA, the CDR3 is TGTGCCAGCAGTTACGCCCAGGGCGGGCCGTACGAGCAGTACTTC. Protein: CASSYAQGGPYEQYF.

In its sample, this clonotype was seen many times. The chain's CDR3 is CASSPSGVYEQYF. CDR3 nucleotides: TGTGCCAGCAGCCCTTCAGGGGTGTACGAGCAGTACTTC. The chain recombines TRBV14 with TRBJ2-7, with D perhaps matching TRBD1 (6 bases). The CDR3 runs to 13 residues. Germline V gene lookup returns CDR1 SGHDN and CDR2 FVKESK. V was cut by 4 bases and J by 4 bases, with 11 bases left in between.

About this clonotype itself: This may arise from a read error, as a much more abundant clone is one base away. This chain joins TRBV7-9 and TRBJ2-5; a possible D gene is TRBD1 (6 bases). V was clipped by 3 bases and J by 4 bases, with 9 bases between them. This CDR3 spans 13 amino acids. Germline-derived CDR1 and CDR2 are SEHNR and FQNEAQ (reference sequence). DNA for the CDR3: TGTGCCAGCAGCTTTCTGGGGGCAGAGACCCAGTACTTC. It is translated as CASSFLGAETQYF.

This rearrangement joins TRBV2 to TRBJ2-7; 8 bases match TRBD1. The end of the DNA aligns better with TRBJ2-5, so the J call may be wrong. Germline V gene data show CDR1 as SNHLY and CDR2 as FYNNEI. CDR3 length: 15 amino acids. CDR3 sequence (DNA): TGTGCCAGCAGTTTACGGACAGGGACCAGGGAGACCCAGTACTTC. The encoded protein is CASSLRTGTRETQYF.